Below, 31 T cell receptor beta chains from the same sample are listed, as sequenced in a study of blood T cell repertoires in COVID-19. TCRdb keeps only in-frame clones here, not all; method: immunoSEQ multiplex PCR. The sample consists of roughly 300,000 clones, 65% to 90% of them appearing once. The specimen sequenced was peripheral blood. These receptor sequences come from a human donor in a cohort sampled during active COVID-19.

The chain has TRBV2 and TRBJ2-6; 7 bases agree with TRBD1. The CDR3 has 15 residues. Germline V gene lookup returns CDR1 SNHLY and CDR2 FYNNEI. Losses at the gene ends were 6 bases for V and 7 bases for J; bases not matched to a gene: 9. CDR3 region: CASSATGVGANVLTF. DNA for the CDR3: TGTGCCAGCAGCGCTACAGGGGTAGGTGCCAACGTCCTGACTTTC.

The chain couples TRBV18 to TRBJ1-6; tentatively, D is TRBD1 (5 bases). Trimming took off 1 base at V and 8 bases at J, with 9 bases between the two ends. Germline CDR1 and CDR2: KGHSH and LQKENI. The CDR3 extends over 14 amino acids. The CDR3 loop reads CASSPQGIDSPLHF. The CDR3 coding sequence is TGTGCCAGCTCACCACAGGGGATTGATTCACCCCTCCACTTT.

This clone occurred once. V is TRBV10-3 and J is TRBJ2-5, with 10 nucleotides matching TRBD1. Germline-derived CDR1 and CDR2 are ENHRY and SYGVKD. This CDR3 has 14 amino acids. With V trimmed by 4 bases and J by 5 bases, 4 bases remained unmatched. Here the CDR3 reads CAISGTGGMETQYF. The CDR3 DNA reads as TGTGCCATCAGTGGGACAGGGGGTATGGAGACCCAGTACTTC.

The chain combines TRBV2 with TRBJ1-6, with TRBD1 as a possible D gene (6 bases). This CDR3 has 14 residues. Trimming left V 9 bases short and J 7 bases short, with 16 bases between. Germline CDR1 reads SNHLY; CDR2 reads FYNNEI. The CDR3 DNA reads as TGTGCCAGGACGAAGGGGGTGGGGAATTCACCCCTCCACTTT. Amino acids: CARTKGVGNSPLHF.

The V gene is TRBV6-5, the J gene TRBJ2-7, with D possibly matching TRBD2 (5 bases). This CDR3 is built from 13 residues. The V gene's germline CDR1 is MNHEY and CDR2 SVGAGI. Trimming left V 6 bases short and J 2 bases short, with 11 bases between. CDR3 sequence reads: CASSPDSPYEQYF. The CDR3, as DNA: TGTGCCAGCAGCCCGGACTCGCCCTACGAGCAGTACTTC.

This clone turned up a few times. V and J are TRBV3-1 (or the pseudogene TRBV3-2) and TRBJ2-1; 12 nucleotides align to TRBD2. Germline CDR1 is LGHDT and CDR2 is YNNKEL (reference sequence). This CDR3 has 15 amino acids. V lost 4 bases, J lost 9 bases, and 7 bases stayed unmatched. The CDR3 DNA sequence: TGTGCCAGCAGCCTGATCGGACTAGCGGGGATTGAGCAGTTCTTC. Amino acid sequence: CASSLIGLAGIEQFF.

The rearrangement joins TRBV6-5 to TRBJ2-4; 7 nucleotides line up with TRBD1. Germline loops: CDR1 MNHEY, CDR2 SVGAGI. This CDR3 is 15 amino acids long. V shed 6 bases, J shed 6 bases, and the junction held 11 bases outside the gene matches. CDR3 region: CASSSTTGASNIQYF. The CDR3 nucleotides read TGTGCCAGCAGCTCTACCACAGGGGCGTCAAACATTCAGTACTTC.

Only a few counts were recorded for this clone. The same CDR3 is also encoded by other DNA sequences in this sample. The chain employs TRBV18 and TRBJ2-7, with TRBD1 matching over 8 bases. V gave up 3 bases and J gave up 2 bases; unmatched junction bases: 3. CDR1 is KGHSH and CDR2 is LQKENI in the germline V gene. The CDR3 length is 14 residues. The CDR3: CASSPGQGTYEQYF. The DNA for the CDR3 is TGTGCCAGCTCACCCGGACAGGGAACCTACGAGCAGTACTTC.

V and J are TRBV13 and TRBJ2-2; TRBD1 matches at 7 bases. Germline CDR1 and CDR2: PRHDT and FYEKMQ (reference sequence). The CDR3 has 15 amino acids. V lost 2 bases, J lost 10 bases, and 10 bases stayed unmatched. This chain's CDR3 is CASSLLPTGQAELFF. The CDR3 DNA follows: TGTGCCAGCAGCTTATTACCGACAGGGCAGGCGGAGCTGTTTTTT.

This rearrangement joins TRBV19 to TRBJ2-5; 8 bases fit TRBD1. The CDR3 totals 15 residues. V dropped 5 bases and J dropped 7; count of bases not matched to a gene: 12. Germline V lookup: CDR1 LNHDA, CDR2 SQIVND (reference sequence). In nucleotides, the CDR3 is TGTGCCAGTAGTGTCACCCCACAGGGGGTCGGGACCCAGTACTTC. Encoded protein: CASSVTPQGVGTQYF.

This chain uses TRBV28 with TRBJ1-1; D call uncertain. The CDR3 is 14 residues long. V shed 7 bases and J shed 4 bases, with 16 bases lying between them. Germline values: CDR1 MDHEN, CDR2 SYDVKM. The CDR3 nucleotides are TGTGCCAGCATTCCGGCGGGGTTCGGCACTGAAGCTTTCTTT. It yields the protein CASIPAGFGTEAFF.

This clone has more than one count but fewer than ten. The J gene is TRBJ2-7, the V gene TRBV5-6; the D gene is possibly TRBD2 (5 bases). Looked up from germline, CDR1 is SGHDT and CDR2 is YYEEEE. Deletions cut 4 bases from V and 5 bases from J, with 16 bases between. CDR3 length: 14 residues. This CDR3 reads CASSTGRERDEQYF. CDR3 nucleotides: TGTGCCAGCAGCACTGGTAGGGAGAGGGACGAGCAGTACTTC. Full variable domain (outside the CDR3, taken from reference TRBV5-6 and TRBJ2-7): DAGVTQSPTHLIKTRGQQVTLRCSPKSGHDTVSWYQQALGQGPQFIFQYYEEEERQRGNFPDRFSGHQFPNYSSELNVNALLLGDSALYLCASSTGRERDEQYFGPGTRLTVT.

This clone was seen only once. The rearrangement joins TRBV2 to TRBJ1-1; D not resolved. This CDR3 comprises 15 residues. Germline V gene lookup returns CDR1 SNHLY and CDR2 FYNNEI. Trimming shortened V by 9 bases and J by 1 base, and 18 bases separated the two germline ends. Here the CDR3 reads CASREQTSSNTEAFF. In nucleotides, the CDR3 is TGTGCCAGTCGGGAACAGACGTCGTCGAACACTGAAGCTTTCTTT.

The chain combines TRBV28 with TRBJ2-5; 8 bases align to TRBD1. The V gene end was trimmed by 6 bases and the J gene end by 5 bases; junction bases not matched to a gene: 5. CDR3 length equals 13 residues. Germline V gives CDR1 MDHEN, CDR2 SYDVKM. CDR3 nucleotide sequence: TGTGCCAGCAGAACAGGGGGGTCGGAGACCCAGTACTTC. Its protein product is CASRTGGSETQYF.

The chain combines TRBV11-3 with TRBJ2-5; TRBD1 might be the D (7 bases). With 5 bases removed from V and 3 bases from J, the gap between germline ends came to 16 bases. The CDR3 is 15 residues long. The germline gives CDR1 SGHNT, CDR2 YENEEA. The CDR3 nucleotides are TGTGCCAGCAGCCCAGGGGGACTTACGGAAGAGACCCAGTACTTC. This gives the protein CASSPGGLTEETQYF.

This sequence joins TRBV10-3 and TRBJ2-7; D perhaps matches TRBD1 (6 bases). This CDR3 has 11 residues. The germline V gene encodes CDR1 ENHRY and CDR2 SYGVKD. V shed 10 bases and J shed 3 bases, with 10 bases lying between them. This CDR3 reads CATLTGYEQYF. The CDR3 DNA follows: TGTGCCACACTGACAGGCTACGAGCAGTACTTC.

This clone has only one observation. This chain links TRBV4-1 with TRBJ2-1; 12 bases are a match to TRBD2. The CDR3 is 16 residues long. Germline CDR1 MGHRA, CDR2 YSYEKL. Trimming took 4 bases from V and 7 from J; bases not matched to a gene: 8. The CDR3 nucleotides are TGCGCCAGCAGCCTAACACTAGCGGGAGGACCGAATGAGCAGTTCTTC. It translates to CASSLTLAGGPNEQFF.

The chain has TRBV3-1 (or the pseudogene TRBV3-2) and TRBJ1-2; 7 bases are a match to TRBD1. The germline V gene has CDR1 LGHDT and CDR2 YNNKEL (reference sequence). This CDR3 comprises 15 residues. V gave up 0 bases and J gave up 8 bases; unmatched junction bases: 9. The chain's CDR3 is CASSQDLQGSNGYTF. DNA of the CDR3: TGTGCCAGCAGCCAAGACCTACAGGGGAGTAACGGCTACACCTTC.

This clone was seen once. Other DNA variants within this sample encode the same CDR3. V is TRBV9 and J is TRBJ1-1; D may be TRBD1 (5 bases). Germline V gene sequence: CDR1 SGDLS, CDR2 YYNGEE. The CDR3 runs to 14 residues. V gave up 3 bases and J gave up 1 base, with 10 bases separating them. The CDR3 here is CASSGGGENTEAFF. The CDR3 bases are TGTGCCAGCAGCGGTGGAGGGGAGAACACTGAAGCTTTCTTT.

V gene TRBV7-2 combines with J gene TRBJ2-5; maybe TRBD2 (5 bases). This CDR3 comprises 14 residues. Germline values: CDR1 SGHTA, CDR2 FQGNSA. The V gene lost 1 base and the J gene lost 5 bases, with 11 bases spanning the gap. CDR3 in amino acids: CASSLEVRRETQYF. Written as DNA, the CDR3 is TGTGCCAGCAGCTTAGAGGTCAGGAGGGAGACCCAGTACTTC.

The V call is TRBV27, the J call TRBJ2-1; tentatively, D is TRBD2 (5 bases). Trimming stripped 3 bases from V and 4 bases from J, with 13 bases between. This CDR3 has 15 amino acids. Germline CDR1 reads MNHEY; CDR2 reads SMNVEV (reference sequence). CDR3 sequence: CASSLPGGPYNEQFF. Here the CDR3 DNA reads TGTGCCAGCAGTTTGCCCGGCGGGCCGTACAATGAGCAGTTCTTC.

The chain couples TRBV30 to TRBJ2-3; 14 bases agree with TRBD2. Trimming at V came to 2 bases and at J to 3 bases, leaving 7 bases not matched to a gene. There are 17 residues in the CDR3. Germline values: CDR1 GTSNPN, CDR2 SVGIG (reference sequence). The CDR3 is CAWSFSWTSGRTDTQYF. In nucleotides, the CDR3 is TGTGCCTGGAGTTTCTCTTGGACTAGCGGGAGGACAGATACGCAGTATTTT.

The V gene is TRBV4-1, the J gene TRBJ1-2; TRBD1 is a possible D gene (6 bases). This CDR3 contains 14 residues. The V and J ends lost 0 bases and 6 bases respectively, with 11 bases between them. Germline loops: CDR1 MGHRA, CDR2 YSYEKL. CDR3 bases: TGCGCCAGCAGCCAAGAGATCAGGGGTGATGGCTACACCTTC. Protein sequence: CASSQEIRGDGYTF.

J is TRBJ2-7 and V is TRBV5-1; 7 positions match TRBD1. The length of the CDR3 is 14 residues. Germline CDR1 reads SGHRS; CDR2 reads YFSETQ. Germline trimming cut 0 bases from V and 4 bases from J; bases unmatched to any gene: 4. For the CDR3, the DNA is TGCGCCAGCAGCTTGGTATTACAGGGGTACGAGCAGTACTTC. It is translated as CASSLVLQGYEQYF.

This clone appeared a few times. The chain links TRBV10-3 to TRBJ1-2; D call uncertain. Per the germline V gene, CDR1 is ENHRY and CDR2 is SYGVKD. This CDR3 is built from 12 residues. V lost 11 bases and J lost 5, with 15 bases in between. The CDR3 here is CAASDVEYGYTF. CDR3 DNA sequence: TGTGCCGCTTCGGATGTGGAGTATGGCTACACCTTC.

The chain has TRBV5-1 and TRBJ2-1; a weak D match, TRBD2 (6 bases). V was cut by 4 bases and J by 8 bases, with 10 bases left in between. The CDR3 has 12 residues. Germline V CDR1 and CDR2: SGHRS, YFSETQ. DNA for the CDR3: TGCGCCAGCAGCCCACCGGGGGATGAGCAGTTCTTC. Translated: CASSPPGDEQFF.

The J gene is TRBJ2-3, the V gene TRBV7-8; tentative D call: TRBD1 (5 bases). Germline-derived CDR1 and CDR2 are SGHVS and FQNEAQ. This CDR3 contains 15 residues. Trimming removed 3 bases at V and 3 bases at J, with 13 bases between. CDR3 DNA: TGTGCCAGCAGCTTCGTCCAGGGAACTACAGATACGCAGTATTTT. Protein: CASSFVQGTTDTQYF.

V usage is TRBV15 and J usage is TRBJ2-1; 13 bases are shared with TRBD2. The CDR3 spans 16 residues. Germline assignment: CDR1 LNHNV and CDR2 YYDKDF (reference sequence). V dropped 4 bases and J dropped 5; count of bases not matched to a gene: 5. In nucleotides, the CDR3 is TGTGCCACCAGCACCTGGACTAGCGGGGGAAACAATGAGCAGTTCTTC. Protein: CATSTWTSGGNNEQFF.

The chain employs TRBV18 and TRBJ2-1; TRBD1 matches at 10 bases. The V segment lost 5 bases and the J segment 7 bases; nucleotides outside the gene matches: 5. The germline V gene encodes CDR1 KGHSH and CDR2 LQKENI. The length of the CDR3 is 14 residues. CDR3: CASSKTGGQNEQFF. CDR3 nucleotides: TGTGCCAGCTCAAAGACAGGGGGCCAAAATGAGCAGTTCTTC.

The rearrangement links TRBV6-5 to TRBJ1-4; TRBD1 might be the D (6 bases). Germline CDR1 reads MNHEY; CDR2 reads SVGAGI. The CDR3 is 15 residues long. The germline V and J ends were trimmed by 8 bases and 7 bases, with 20 bases remaining between them. CDR3 loop: CASHRGGPSSEKLFF. DNA of the CDR3: TGTGCCAGCCACCGAGGGGGACCCTCTAGTGAAAAACTGTTTTTT.

This chain connects TRBV7-3 to TRBJ2-2; D possibly corresponds to TRBD1 (6 bases). V lost 5 bases and J lost 6, with 10 bases in between. The V gene's germline CDR1 is SGHTA and CDR2 FQGTGA. The CDR3 consists of 13 residues. The CDR3 sequence: CASSRDIPGELFF. CDR3 DNA: TGTGCCAGCAGCCGGGACATTCCCGGGGAGCTGTTTTTT.